The clone carrying this T cell receptor beta chain has a handful of counts. No antigen is known for it. TCRdb reprocessed the RT-PCR reads via MiXCR and lists one record per CDR3 protein. The repertoire holds around 850,000 distinct CDR3 sequences, with about a fifth as singletons. The entry originates in a study of response to subunit inactivated influenza vaccine. Notes on the study in general: Every seasonal influenza vaccination brings in few new T cells, the authors suggested.

The origin of this receptor is a man aged 50 to 60 who received an inactivated influenza vaccine. The sample in question was PBMCs from blood, obtained 5 to 6 days after vaccination.

In nucleotides, the CDR3 is TGTGCCATCACCGGAGAAGGACTAGCGGGGTTAAGCTCCTACAATGAGCAGTTCTTC. As protein: CAITGEGLAGLSSYNEQFF. The chain has TRBV10-3 and TRBJ2-1, with 12 nucleotides matching TRBD2. The length of the CDR3 is 19 residues. V lost 7 bases, J lost 0 bases, and 13 bases stayed unmatched. Germline V gives CDR1 ENHRY, CDR2 SYGVKD.